Below are 28 T cell receptor beta chains sequenced from a single sample in a study of blood T cells in healthy people across ages. Combining a sample-barcoded 5' primer with a J-beta primer mix, a second PCR ran for 7 to 11 cycles. A single record per CDR3 protein comes from TCRdb applying MiXCR to the 5' RACE reads. The table includes over a million distinct CDR3 sequences, roughly 64% detected once. Sequences were obtained from blood. Every receptor here comes from a man between 18 and 29 years old in good health.

This chain connects TRBV2 to TRBJ2-1; 11 bases align to TRBD2. CDR1 is SNHLY and CDR2 is FYNNEI in the germline V gene. CDR3 size: 16 residues. J was trimmed by 6 bases and V by 3 bases; bases with no gene match: 7. CDR3 loop: CASSDVAGGLINEQFF. The CDR3 DNA sequence: TGTGCCAGCAGTGACGTAGCGGGAGGGCTGATCAATGAGCAGTTCTTC.

CDR3 region: CASSARTATDTQYF. In nucleotides, the CDR3 is TGTGCCAGCTCAGCTCGGACAGCTACAGATACGCAGTATTTT. This rearrangement joins TRBV18 to TRBJ2-3; TRBD1 is a possible D gene (6 bases). Germline V gene lookup returns CDR1 KGHSH and CDR2 LQKENI. The CDR3 totals 14 residues. The ends were cut back, 5 bases at V and 3 bases at J, with 12 bases in the middle.

The gene calls are TRBV6-5 and TRBJ1-1; D gene uncertain. Germline V gene data show CDR1 as MNHEY and CDR2 as SVGAGI. The CDR3 is 13 amino acids. V shed 0 bases and J shed 7 bases, with 9 bases lying between them. CDR3 sequence reads: CASSYSRAVEAFF. CDR3 bases: TGTGCCAGCAGTTACTCGAGGGCGGTTGAAGCTTTCTTT.

The chain combines TRBV5-5 with TRBJ2-1, with D perhaps TRBD2 (5 bases). The germline V gene has CDR1 SGHKS and CDR2 YYEKEE (reference sequence). The germline V and J ends were trimmed by 6 bases and 7 bases, with 17 bases remaining between them. There are 14 residues in the CDR3. CDR3 sequence: CASTIFEGGNEQFF. The CDR3 DNA reads TGTGCCAGCACCATATTCGAGGGTGGAAATGAGCAGTTCTTC. Full variable domain (remainder filled in from reference TRBV5-5 and TRBJ2-1): DAGVTQSPTHLIKTRGQQVTLRCSPISGHKSVSWYQQVLGQGPQFIFQYYEKEERGRGNFPDRFSARQFPNYSSELNVNALLLGDSALYLCASTIFEGGNEQFFGPGTRLTVL.

The gene calls are TRBV25-1 and TRBJ1-2; a possible D gene is TRBD1 (6 bases). V lost 10 bases to trimming and J lost 3 bases, with 24 bases between them. Per germline, CDR1 MGHDK and CDR2 SYGVNS. The CDR3 runs to 16 residues. CDR3 in DNA: TGTGCCACCGACGGGGGGACAAACACCTGGGACTATGGCTACACCTTC. It specifies CATDGGTNTWDYGYTF.

This clonotype was found a few times. The chain recombines TRBV3-1 with TRBJ2-1, with D possibly TRBD1 on 6 matching bases. Per germline, CDR1 LGHDT and CDR2 YNNKEL (reference sequence). V was shortened by 0 bases and J by 6 bases, with 18 bases between the two germline ends. The CDR3 is 17 residues long. CDR3 DNA: TGTGCCAGCAGCCAAGACCCTGGGACAACGCGCCTCAATGAGCAGTTCTTC. The encoded protein is CASSQDPGTTRLNEQFF.

This clonotype was detected many times. The chain is built from TRBV7-2 and TRBJ2-3, with unresolved D. Germline V lookup: CDR1 SGHTA, CDR2 FQGNSA. The V end was cut by 6 bases, the J end by 2 bases, with 3 bases between. This CDR3 contains 11 residues. The CDR3 sequence is CASRDTDTQYF. The CDR3 DNA reads as TGTGCCAGCAGGGACACAGATACGCAGTATTTT.

This clonotype appeared once. The chain carries TRBV7-9 and TRBJ2-6; D uncertain. Germline V gene lookup returns CDR1 SEHNR and CDR2 FQNEAQ (reference sequence). Trimming removed 1 base at V and 0 bases at J, with 7 bases between. This CDR3 is 16 amino acids long. The CDR3 region is CASSLVMGSGANVLTF. CDR3 sequence (DNA): TGTGCCAGCAGCTTAGTTATGGGCTCTGGGGCCAACGTCCTGACTTTC.

This sequence joins TRBV15 and TRBJ2-1, with 7 nucleotides matching TRBD2. The J call is in doubt because the DNA end fits TRBJ2-7 better. Germline values: CDR1 LNHNV, CDR2 YYDKDF (reference sequence). The CDR3 spans 15 residues. The CDR3: CATSQGGSSYNEQYF. The CDR3 coding sequence is TGTGCCACCAGCCAAGGCGGGAGCTCCTACAATGAGCAGTACTTC.

V is TRBV6-1 and J is TRBJ2-3; D unclear. V lost 0 bases, J lost 9 bases, and 7 bases lay in between. There are 12 residues in the CDR3. CDR1 MNHNS and CDR2 SASEGT come from the germline V gene. CDR3 coding DNA: TGTGCCAGCAGTGAAGCGGCGGACACGCAGTATTTT. This codes for CASSEAADTQYF.

This chain uses TRBV12-3 or TRBV12-4 with TRBJ1-2, with D unclear. Trimming removed 3 bases from V and 10 bases from J, with 12 bases in between. The CDR3 consists of 12 residues. CDR3 in amino acids: CASSFWWSDYTF. In nucleotides, the CDR3 is TGTGCCAGCAGTTTTTGGTGGAGTGACTACACCTTC.

The genes are TRBV2 and TRBJ2-1; D unresolved. Germline V gives CDR1 SNHLY, CDR2 FYNNEI. The CDR3 spans 13 residues. The ends were cut back, 7 bases at V and 2 bases at J, with 9 bases in the middle. The CDR3 nucleotides are TGTGCCAGCAAAAAAGAAACCTACAATGAGCAGTTCTTC. Residues: CASKKETYNEQFF. Full variable domain (missing parts from reference TRBV2 and TRBJ2-1): EPEVTQTPSHQVTQMGQEVILRCVPISNHLYFYWYRQILGQKVEFLVSFYNNEISEKSEIFDDQFSVERPDGSNFTLKIRSTKLEDSAMYFCASKKETYNEQFFGPGTRLTVL.

The chain couples TRBV6-6 to TRBJ1-4; possibly TRBD1 for D (6 bases). CDR3 length: 16 residues. V was pared by 7 bases and J by 0 bases, with 15 bases between. From germline, CDR1 is MNHNY and CDR2 SVGAGI (reference sequence). The CDR3: CASTQMGHATNEKLFF. In DNA form, the CDR3 reads TGTGCCAGCACCCAAATGGGACACGCAACTAATGAAAAACTGTTTTTT.

The V and J genes are TRBV20-1 and TRBJ2-7; 12 bases are shared with TRBD1. The CDR3 is 15 residues long. V gave up 3 bases and J gave up 2 bases; unmatched junction bases: 5. CDR1 and CDR2 (germline): DFQATT, SNEGSKA (reference sequence). The CDR3 reads CSASYGTGGTYEQYF. Here the CDR3 DNA reads TGCAGTGCTAGCTATGGGACAGGGGGCACCTACGAGCAGTACTTC.

The chain joins TRBV9 to TRBJ2-3; 13 bases line up with TRBD2. This CDR3 has 16 residues. Germline CDR1 and CDR2: SGDLS and YYNGEE. With V trimmed by 4 bases and J by 4 bases, 6 bases remained unmatched. Here the CDR3 reads CASSTGTSGVSDTQYF. CDR3 nucleotides: TGTGCCAGCAGCACTGGGACTAGCGGGGTCTCAGATACGCAGTATTTT. The whole variable domain, remainder taken from reference TRBV9 and TRBJ2-3, is DSGVTQTPKHLITATGQRVTLRCSPRSGDLSVYWYQQSLDQGLQFLIQYYNGEERAKGNILERFSAQQFPDLHSELNLSSLELGDSALYFCASSTGTSGVSDTQYFGPGTRLTVL.

The chain uses TRBV4-2 and TRBJ2-7, with D perhaps TRBD1 (6 bases). The CDR3 totals 15 residues. The V gene lost 1 base and the J gene lost 7 bases, with 17 bases spanning the gap. Germline V gives CDR1 LGHNA, CDR2 YNFKEQ. The CDR3 coding sequence is TGTGCCAGCAGCCAAGTACAGGGTTCGAGCGGTGAGCAGTACTTC. This codes for CASSQVQGSSGEQYF.

The chain employs TRBV29-1 and TRBJ1-1, with D maybe TRBD1 (5 bases). The germline V gene encodes CDR1 SQVTM and CDR2 ANQGSEA. CDR3 length: 13 amino acids. V lost 4 bases and J lost 4, with 13 bases in between. The CDR3 region has the DNA TGCAGCGTTGGACAGATTCTGAGCACTGAAGCTTTCTTT. Protein: CSVGQILSTEAFF. Full variable domain (outside the CDR3, taken from reference TRBV29-1 and TRBJ1-1): SAVISQKPSRDICQRGTSLTIQCQVDSQVTMMFWYRQQPGQSLTLIATANQGSEATYESGFVIDKFPISRPNLTFSTLTVSNMSPEDSSIYLCSVGQILSTEAFFGQGTRLTVV.

The J gene is TRBJ1-4, the V gene TRBV12-5; 9 bases align to TRBD1. The junction had 8 bases not matched to a gene; V was cut back by 3 bases and J by 3 bases. The length of the CDR3 is 17 residues. Germline CDR1 LGHNT, CDR2 FRNRAP. This CDR3 is CASGFAVRDRANEKLFF. In DNA, the CDR3 is TGTGCTAGTGGTTTTGCCGTACGGGACAGGGCTAATGAAAAACTGTTTTTT.

The CDR3 nucleotides read TGTGCCAGCAGCGTAGCGAACACAGATACGCAGTATTTT. It is translated as CASSVANTDTQYF. This chain connects TRBV9 to TRBJ2-3; unclear D gene. Germline lookup yields CDR1 SGDLS and CDR2 YYNGEE. This CDR3 region has 13 residues. The germline V and J ends were trimmed by 0 bases and 2 bases, with 4 bases remaining between them.

The genes are TRBV7-2 and TRBJ2-2; maybe TRBD2 (5 bases). Trimming stripped 0 bases from V and 7 bases from J, with 12 bases between. The CDR3 consists of 15 residues. Germline V gene data show CDR1 as SGHTA and CDR2 as FQGNSA. The chain's CDR3 is CASSLARTSGGELFF. The CDR3 DNA reads as TGTGCCAGCAGCTTAGCGAGGACGAGCGGCGGGGAGCTGTTTTTT.

V and J are TRBV6-2 or TRBV6-3 and TRBJ1-1, with D perhaps TRBD1 (5 bases). V shed 2 bases and J shed 0 bases, with 7 bases lying between them. The CDR3 consists of 14 residues. The V gene's germline CDR1 is MNHEY and CDR2 SVGEGT. DNA of the CDR3: TGTGCCAGCAGTTACCCACAGGTGAACACTGAAGCTTTCTTT. It is translated as CASSYPQVNTEAFF.

This clonotype was counted between two and nine times. CDR3 DNA: TGCAGCGTTGAAGTGGACAGGTCCTACGAGCAGTACTTC. This translates into CSVEVDRSYEQYF. V is TRBV29-1 and J is TRBJ2-7; 7 bases match TRBD1. Germline assignment: CDR1 SQVTM and CDR2 ANQGSEA. CDR3 size: 13 residues. V was pared by 1 base and J by 1 base, with 1 base of the junction left unmatched.

This chain links TRBV4-3 with TRBJ1-5; 7 bases are shared with TRBD1. Germline V CDR1 and CDR2: LGHNA, YSLEER. V was clipped by 0 bases and J by 10 bases; unmatched bases: 3. The CDR3 totals 13 residues. The CDR3 DNA reads TGCGCCAGCAGCCAAGACAGGGGGGGACCCCAGCATTTT. This encodes CASSQDRGGPQHF.

V is TRBV12-3 or TRBV12-4 and J is TRBJ2-1; TRBD2 matches 7 bases. CDR3 size: 13 residues. Trimming cost V 5 bases and J 9 bases; bases outside gene matches: 7. The CDR3 reads CASSVGRATEQFF. CDR3 coding DNA: TGTGCCAGCAGTGTAGGGAGGGCAACTGAGCAGTTCTTC.

V is TRBV12-3 or TRBV12-4 and J is TRBJ2-3, with 8 bases lining up with TRBD1. Germline trimming cut 5 bases from V and 5 bases from J; bases unmatched to any gene: 9. The CDR3 spans 15 residues. The CDR3 reads CASSPWTGQVDTQYF. The CDR3 region has the DNA TGTGCCAGCAGTCCCTGGACAGGGCAGGTAGATACGCAGTATTTT.

The chain recombines TRBV4-1 with TRBJ2-7, with 9 positions matching TRBD2. Trimming cost V 0 bases and J 5 bases; bases outside gene matches: 11. The CDR3 has 17 residues. Looked up from germline, CDR1 is MGHRA and CDR2 is YSYEKL. The CDR3 loop is CASSQDRVSGRTHEQYF. The CDR3, as DNA: TGCGCCAGCAGCCAAGATAGGGTTAGCGGGAGAACCCACGAGCAGTACTTC.

This chain uses TRBV7-9 with TRBJ2-1; TRBD1 agrees at 7 bases. J gave up 3 bases and V 1 base, and 6 bases lay outside the gene matches. In germline, CDR1 is SEHNR, CDR2 FQNEAQ (reference sequence). The CDR3 is 16 amino acids. CDR3 DNA: TGTGCCAGCAGCTTAGGACAGGGCTCCTACTACAATGAGCAGTTCTTC. Translation: CASSLGQGSYYNEQFF.

This clonotype was counted between two and nine times. The rearrangement joins TRBV5-1 to TRBJ2-1, with D unresolved. Per germline, CDR1 SGHRS and CDR2 YFSETQ. Trimming pared 1 base from V and 8 bases from J, leaving 7 bases between. The CDR3 is 12 residues long. The CDR3 region is CASSLFQDEQFF. In nucleotides, the CDR3 is TGCGCCAGCAGCTTGTTCCAGGATGAGCAGTTCTTC.